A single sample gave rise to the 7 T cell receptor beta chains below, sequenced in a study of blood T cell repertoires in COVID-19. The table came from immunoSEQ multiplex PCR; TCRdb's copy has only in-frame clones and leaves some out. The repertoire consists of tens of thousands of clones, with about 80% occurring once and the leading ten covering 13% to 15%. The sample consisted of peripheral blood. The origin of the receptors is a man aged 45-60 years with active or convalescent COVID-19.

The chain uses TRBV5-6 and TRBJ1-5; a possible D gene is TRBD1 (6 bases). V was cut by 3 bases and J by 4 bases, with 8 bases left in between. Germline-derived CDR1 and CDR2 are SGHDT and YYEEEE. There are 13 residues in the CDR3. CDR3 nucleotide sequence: TGTGCCAGCAGCTGGCAGGGGAATCAGCCCCAGCATTTT. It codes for CASSWQGNQPQHF.

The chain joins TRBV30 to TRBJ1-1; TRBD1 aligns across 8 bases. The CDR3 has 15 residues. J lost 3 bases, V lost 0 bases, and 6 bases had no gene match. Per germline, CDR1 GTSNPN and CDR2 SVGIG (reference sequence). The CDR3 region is CAWSVWTGRYTEAFF. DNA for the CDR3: TGTGCCTGGAGTGTATGGACAGGGAGGTACACTGAAGCTTTCTTT.

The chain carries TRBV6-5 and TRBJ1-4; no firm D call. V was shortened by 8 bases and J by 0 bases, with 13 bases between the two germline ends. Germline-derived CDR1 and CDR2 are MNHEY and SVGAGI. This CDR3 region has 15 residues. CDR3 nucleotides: TGTGCCAGCCTTAGATCCTTGGCAACTAATGAAAAACTGTTTTTT. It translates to CASLRSLATNEKLFF.

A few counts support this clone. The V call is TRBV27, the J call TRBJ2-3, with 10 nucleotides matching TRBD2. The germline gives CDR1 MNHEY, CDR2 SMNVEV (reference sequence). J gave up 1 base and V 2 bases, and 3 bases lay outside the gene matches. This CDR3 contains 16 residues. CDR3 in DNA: TGTGCCAGCAGTTTAGGAGCGGGGGGGCGCACAGATACGCAGTATTTT. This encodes CASSLGAGGRTDTQYF.

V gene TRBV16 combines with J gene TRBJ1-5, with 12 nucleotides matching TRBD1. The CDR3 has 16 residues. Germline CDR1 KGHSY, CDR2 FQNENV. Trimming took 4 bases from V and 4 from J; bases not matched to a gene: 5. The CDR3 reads CASSLPGQGANQPQHF. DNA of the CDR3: TGTGCCAGCAGCCTCCCGGGACAGGGGGCGAATCAGCCCCAGCATTTT.

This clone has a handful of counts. Written as DNA, the CDR3 is TGTGCCAGCAGCCTCGGGACTAGCGGCCAGGGTACGCAGTATTTT. Translated, it gives CASSLGTSGQGTQYF. The chain combines TRBV9 with TRBJ2-3, with 11 bases identical to TRBD2. Trimming at V came to 4 bases and at J to 8 bases, leaving 9 bases not matched to a gene. Germline CDR1 and CDR2: SGDLS and YYNGEE. This CDR3 contains 15 residues.

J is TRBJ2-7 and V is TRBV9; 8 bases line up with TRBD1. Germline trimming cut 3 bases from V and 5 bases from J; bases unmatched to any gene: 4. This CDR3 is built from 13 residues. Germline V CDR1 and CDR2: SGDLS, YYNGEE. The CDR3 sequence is CASSGTGSHEQYF. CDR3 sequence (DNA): TGTGCCAGCAGCGGGACAGGGTCCCACGAGCAGTACTTC.